This T cell receptor (beta chain) appears in the sequencing data of a study of technical replicates of blood from a few donors. This table comes from immunoSEQ multiplex PCR, and its TCRdb copy is limited to in-frame clones, with some not included. The table lists 80,000 or so clones, roughly 96% of them singletons. Deletions cut 8 bases from V and 3 bases from J, with 21 bases between. CDR3 length equals 16 residues. Germline loops: CDR1 SNHLY, CDR2 FYNNEI. The chain uses TRBV2 and TRBJ2-3; perhaps TRBD2 as D (6 bases). The sequencing input was T cells isolated from PBMCs. The TCR originated in a human donor in good health. CDR3 coding DNA: TGTGCCAGCCGCATACCGGGACTGAAAGCAACAGATACGCAGTATTTT. Protein sequence: CASRIPGLKATDTQYF.